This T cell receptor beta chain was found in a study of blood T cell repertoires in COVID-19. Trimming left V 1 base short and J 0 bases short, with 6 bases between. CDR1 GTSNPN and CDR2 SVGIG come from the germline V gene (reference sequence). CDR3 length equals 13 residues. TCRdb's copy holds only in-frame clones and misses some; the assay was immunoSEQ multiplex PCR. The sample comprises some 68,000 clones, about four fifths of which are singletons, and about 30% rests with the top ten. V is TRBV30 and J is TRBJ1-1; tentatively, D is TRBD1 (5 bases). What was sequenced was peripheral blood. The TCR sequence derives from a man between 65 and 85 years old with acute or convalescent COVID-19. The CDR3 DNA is TGTGCCTGGAGTGACAGGCTGAACACTGAAGCTTTCTTT. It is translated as CAWSDRLNTEAFF.